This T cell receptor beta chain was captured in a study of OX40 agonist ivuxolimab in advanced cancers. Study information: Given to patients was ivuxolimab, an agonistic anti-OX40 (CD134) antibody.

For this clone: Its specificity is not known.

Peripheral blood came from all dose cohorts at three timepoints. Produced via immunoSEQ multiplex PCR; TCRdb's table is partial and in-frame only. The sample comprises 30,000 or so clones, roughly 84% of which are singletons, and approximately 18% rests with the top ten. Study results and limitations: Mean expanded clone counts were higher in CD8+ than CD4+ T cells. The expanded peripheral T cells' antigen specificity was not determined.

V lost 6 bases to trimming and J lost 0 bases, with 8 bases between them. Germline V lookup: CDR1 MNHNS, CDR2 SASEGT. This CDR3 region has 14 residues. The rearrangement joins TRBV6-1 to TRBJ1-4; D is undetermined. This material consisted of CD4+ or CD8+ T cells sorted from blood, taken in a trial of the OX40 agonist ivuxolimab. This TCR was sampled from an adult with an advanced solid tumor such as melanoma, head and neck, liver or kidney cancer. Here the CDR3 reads CASSRFATNEKLFF. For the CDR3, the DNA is TGTGCCAGCAGCCGATTTGCAACTAATGAAAAACTGTTTTTT.